The next 16 T cell receptor beta chains were all read from a single sample in a study of CD8 T cells in ankylosing spondylitis. The study's findings and limits: Blood from ankylosing spondylitis patients appeared to carry a characteristic roughly 8-variant TCR beta motif.

TCRdb ran MiXCR on the 5' RACE reads and lists one entry per CDR3 protein. Of approximately 440,000 distinct CDR3 sequences in the sample, 17% were seen once. Antigens of these TCRs are unknown. The sample comprised blood, either unsorted or a sorted T cell fraction (not recorded which). Receptors originate from a male donor with ankylosing spondylitis.

This clonotype was picked up a small number of times. V and J are TRBV9 and TRBJ2-2; 8 bases map to TRBD2. V gave up 2 bases and J gave up 1 base; unmatched junction bases: 4. The CDR3 contains 16 residues. Germline CDR1 SGDLS, CDR2 YYNGEE. In DNA, the CDR3 is TGTGCCAGCAGCGTGGGTCTAGCGGGGAACACCGGGGAGCTGTTTTTT. This gives the protein CASSVGLAGNTGELFF. Based on the CDR3 plus reference TRBV9 and TRBJ2-2, the full variable domain is DSGVTQTPKHLITATGQRVTLRCSPRSGDLSVYWYQQSLDQGLQFLIQYYNGEERAKGNILERFSAQQFPDLHSELNLSSLELGDSALYFCASSVGLAGNTGELFFGEGSRLTVL.

This clonotype was recorded a few times. The chain combines TRBV27 with TRBJ2-2; TRBD2 agrees at 7 bases. Germline V gene sequence: CDR1 MNHEY, CDR2 SMNVEV (reference sequence). The CDR3 extends over 14 amino acids. V lost 8 bases to trimming and J lost 3 bases; unmatched junction nucleotides: 6. In nucleotides, the CDR3 is TGTGCCAGCCGCGGACTAGGGGACACCGGGGAGCTGTTTTTT. This codes for CASRGLGDTGELFF.

V usage is TRBV5-1 and J usage is TRBJ1-1; 11 nucleotides match TRBD1. The CDR3 runs 16 residues. With V trimmed by 2 bases and J by 0 bases, 3 bases remained unmatched. Germline V lookup: CDR1 SGHRS, CDR2 YFSETQ. CDR3 region: CASSFGQGALNTEAFF. CDR3 DNA sequence: TGCGCCAGCAGCTTTGGACAGGGGGCGTTGAACACTGAAGCTTTCTTT.

J is TRBJ2-7 and V is TRBV23-1; D possibly corresponds to TRBD1 (5 bases). TRBV23-1 is classed as an ORF, of uncertain function. This CDR3 has 14 amino acids. Between the trimmed V and J ends, which lost 11 bases and 2 bases, there was a span of 19 bases. The CDR3 nucleotides read TGCGCCCCCACCTCGACAGATATTACCTACGAGCAGTACTTC. Encoded protein: CAPTSTDITYEQYF.

This chain uses TRBV18 with TRBJ2-7, with TRBD1 identical over 8 bases. The germline CDR1 and CDR2 sequences are KGHSH and LQKENI. There are 15 residues in the CDR3. The J segment lost 5 bases and the V segment lost 3 bases, leaving 9 bases of the junction unmatched. This CDR3 reads CASSPGRTGLDEQYF. CDR3 bases: TGTGCCAGCTCACCGGGGCGGACAGGGTTAGACGAGCAGTACTTC. Combining the CDR3 with reference TRBV18 and TRBJ2-7 gives the whole variable domain NAGVMQNPRHLVRRRGQEARLRCSPMKGHSHVYWYRQLPEEGLKFMVYLQKENIIDESGMPKERFSAEFPKEGPSILRIQQVVRGDSAAYFCASSPGRTGLDEQYFGPGTRLTVT.

This clonotype was counted between two and nine times. The V and J genes are TRBV6-1 and TRBJ1-5; 8 bases align to TRBD1. CDR3 length equals 16 residues. Germline-derived CDR1 and CDR2 are MNHNS and SASEGT. V lost 6 bases to trimming and J lost 8 bases; unmatched junction nucleotides: 15. CDR3 loop: CASSKKRYQGAEPQHF. The CDR3 DNA reads TGTGCCAGCAGCAAAAAACGATATCAGGGGGCAGAGCCCCAGCATTTT.

The genes are TRBV20-1 and TRBJ2-7; 9 bases map to TRBD2. Germline V CDR1 and CDR2: DFQATT, SNEGSKA (reference sequence). V lost 6 bases, J lost 2 bases, and 8 bases stayed unmatched. The CDR3 has 14 residues. Written as DNA, the CDR3 is TGCAGTGCCAGTCGGACTAGCGCCACCTACGAGCAGTACTTC. Translating gives CSASRTSATYEQYF.

This clonotype was detected a few times. The J gene is TRBJ2-1, the V gene TRBV5-1; D not certain. V was trimmed by 2 bases and J by 8 bases, leaving 17 bases between them. Per germline, CDR1 SGHRS and CDR2 YFSETQ. The CDR3 has 15 amino acids. Here the CDR3 reads CASSLGGPSPHEQFF. The CDR3 DNA follows: TGCGCCAGCAGCTTAGGCGGACCATCCCCCCATGAGCAGTTCTTC.

This chain links TRBV15 with TRBJ2-1; the match to TRBD1 covers 10 bases. The V gene end was trimmed by 1 base and the J gene end by 7 bases; junction bases not matched to a gene: 7. CDR3 size: 16 residues. Germline V gives CDR1 LNHNV, CDR2 YYDKDF (reference sequence). CDR3 sequence reads: CATSRARTGGANEQFF. The CDR3 DNA follows: TGTGCCACCAGCAGAGCTCGGACAGGGGGGGCGAATGAGCAGTTCTTC.

The chain couples TRBV4-3 to TRBJ2-7; possible D gene TRBD1, 5 bases. The germline CDR1 and CDR2 sequences are LGHNA and YSLEER. With 2 bases removed from V and 2 bases from J, the gap between germline ends came to 10 bases. This CDR3 spans 14 amino acids. The CDR3 loop is CASSQTVQAYEQYF. CDR3 bases: TGCGCCAGCAGCCAAACGGTACAGGCCTACGAGCAGTACTTC.

In this sample, this clonotype turned up a few times. The chain carries TRBV11-3 and TRBJ2-1; weak D call: TRBD2 (6 bases). From germline, CDR1 is SGHNT and CDR2 YENEEA. The length of the CDR3 is 15 residues. V lost 5 bases, J lost 5 bases, and 16 bases lay in between. This CDR3 is CASSLDRGLHNEQFF. DNA for the CDR3: TGTGCCAGCAGCCTTGATCGGGGGTTACACAATGAGCAGTTCTTC.

This chain uses TRBV29-1 with TRBJ2-5; D is unresolved. Trimming shortened V by 7 bases and J by 1 base, and 16 bases separated the two germline ends. Germline V gene sequence: CDR1 SQVTM, CDR2 ANQGSEA. The CDR3 runs to 14 residues. The CDR3 loop is CSGEFSRRQETQYF. The DNA of the CDR3 is TGCAGCGGGGAATTTAGTCGGCGCCAAGAGACCCAGTACTTC.

This clonotype was seen more than once but under ten times. The chain combines TRBV7-9 with TRBJ2-4; 7 bases fit TRBD1. Trimming removed 3 bases from V and 4 bases from J; junction bases left unmatched: 3. The CDR3 extends over 14 amino acids. In germline, CDR1 is SEHNR, CDR2 FQNEAQ (reference sequence). For the CDR3, the DNA is TGTGCCAGCAGCTTCGGGACAGAGAAAAACATTCAGTACTTC. This translates into CASSFGTEKNIQYF.

This clonotype has a count of ten or more. The chain employs TRBV12-3 or TRBV12-4 and TRBJ1-2; 12 bases are a match to TRBD1. V was pared by 6 bases and J by 4 bases, with 6 bases of the junction left unmatched. The CDR3 has 15 residues. For the CDR3, the DNA is TGTGCCAGCAGAGCCGGGACAGGGGGCGTCTATGGCTACACCTTC. Protein: CASRAGTGGVYGYTF.

This chain connects TRBV18 to TRBJ2-1, with D perhaps matching TRBD1 or TRBD2 (5 bases each). The CDR3 is 18 amino acids. Germline V gene lookup returns CDR1 KGHSH and CDR2 LQKENI. Trimming pared 0 bases from V and 6 bases from J, leaving 21 bases between. CDR3 residues: CASSPPNRDPRRGNEQFF. The CDR3 DNA follows: TGTGCCAGCTCACCACCCAACCGGGACCCGCGGAGAGGCAATGAGCAGTTCTTC.

The genes are TRBV28 and TRBJ2-7, with 12 bases that match TRBD1. The CDR3 is made up of 15 amino acids. Trimming cost V 4 bases and J 9 bases; bases outside gene matches: 10. Germline V gene data show CDR1 as MDHEN and CDR2 as SYDVKM. In nucleotides, the CDR3 is TGTGCCAGCAGTTCTACCGGGACAGGGGGCGGGGGGCAGTACTTC. Translating it yields CASSSTGTGGGGQYF. Supplemented by reference TRBV28 and TRBJ2-7, the full variable domain reads DVKVTQSSRYLVKRTGEKVFLECVQDMDHENMFWYRQDPGLGLRLIYFSYDVKMKEKGDIPEGYSVSREKKERFSLILESASTNQTSMYLCASSSTGTGGGGQYFGPGTRLTVT.